Below are 8 T cell receptor beta chains sequenced from a single sample in a study of T cell changes during pregnancy in multiple sclerosis. Clones were sequenced by immunoSEQ multiplex PCR, and TCRdb holds only the in-frame ones, with some missing. This table holds about 40,000 clones, about 89% found once. The sequencing here drew on CD4+ T cells from peripheral blood mononuclear cells, taken before pregnancy. These receptors came from a female donor with multiple sclerosis, enrolled in a pregnancy study.

The V and J genes are TRBV7-2 and TRBJ1-5; TRBD1 matches 7 bases. The CDR3 spans 15 residues. The J segment lost 3 bases and the V segment lost 2 bases, leaving 4 bases of the junction unmatched. Germline V CDR1 and CDR2: SGHTA, FQGNSA. CDR3 in amino acids: CASSLWDSSNQPQHF. CDR3 sequence (DNA): TGTGCCAGCAGCTTATGGGACAGTTCCAATCAGCCCCAGCATTTT.

The chain joins TRBV18 to TRBJ1-3, with 8 bases identical to TRBD1. Germline V gene lookup returns CDR1 KGHSH and CDR2 LQKENI. The trim removed 1 base at V and 2 bases at J, leaving 7 bases unmatched. This CDR3 contains 17 residues. This chain's CDR3 is CASSPLGRGLPGNTIYF. In DNA form, the CDR3 reads TGTGCCAGCTCACCACTGGGCAGGGGGCTACCTGGAAACACCATATATTTT.

This chain connects TRBV7-3 to TRBJ2-7; 7 nucleotides match TRBD2. V dropped 5 bases and J dropped 2; count of bases not matched to a gene: 3. The CDR3 contains 13 residues. Looked up from germline, CDR1 is SGHTA and CDR2 is FQGTGA. The CDR3 nucleotides read TGTGCCAGCAGCCCAAGCGGGACCTACGAGCAGTACTTC. Encoded protein: CASSPSGTYEQYF.

V usage is TRBV11-3 and J usage is TRBJ1-1; 7 bases map to TRBD1. V lost 0 bases to trimming and J lost 0 bases; unmatched junction nucleotides: 1. The germline CDR1 and CDR2 sequences are SGHNT and YENEEA. The CDR3 sequence is 15 residues long. DNA for the CDR3: TGTGCCAGCAGCTTAGAACAGGGGATGAACACTGAAGCTTTCTTT. Protein product: CASSLEQGMNTEAFF.

This chain uses TRBV9 with TRBJ2-5; no firm D call. This CDR3 has 12 residues. V was pared by 4 bases and J by 4 bases, with 8 bases between. Per germline, CDR1 SGDLS and CDR2 YYNGEE. CDR3 amino acids: CASSLNSETQYF. The CDR3 DNA is TGTGCCAGCAGCTTAAATTCAGAGACCCAGTACTTC.

The chain carries TRBV9 and TRBJ1-3; 7 nucleotides agree with TRBD1. Trimming cost V 4 bases and J 6 bases; bases outside gene matches: 13. CDR1 SGDLS and CDR2 YYNGEE come from the germline V gene. The CDR3 contains 16 residues. CDR3 DNA sequence: TGTGCCAGCAGCCTCGGGCCCCCGGGACAGTCAAACACCATATATTTT. It codes for CASSLGPPGQSNTIYF.

This chain uses TRBV9 with TRBJ2-6, with D possibly being TRBD2 (6 bases). Germline lookup yields CDR1 SGDLS and CDR2 YYNGEE. With 3 bases removed from V and 4 bases from J, the gap between germline ends came to 14 bases. This CDR3 contains 16 residues. The CDR3, as DNA: TGTGCCAGCAGCGGTACTAGCCCACGGGGGGCCAACGTCCTGACTTTC. Amino acids: CASSGTSPRGANVLTF. The entire variable domain, with the rest obtained from reference TRBV9 and TRBJ2-6, is as follows: DSGVTQTPKHLITATGQRVTLRCSPRSGDLSVYWYQQSLDQGLQFLIQYYNGEERAKGNILERFSAQQFPDLHSELNLSSLELGDSALYFCASSGTSPRGANVLTFGAGSRLTVL.

The V call is TRBV19, the J call TRBJ1-6, with 7 bases identical to TRBD1. Germline V gene lookup returns CDR1 LNHDA and CDR2 SQIVND (reference sequence). J gave up 7 bases and V 0 bases, and 3 bases lay outside the gene matches. The CDR3 runs to 15 residues. The CDR3 loop is CASSIEGQSNSPLHF. CDR3 DNA sequence: TGTGCCAGTAGTATAGAGGGACAGTCGAATTCACCCCTCCACTTT.